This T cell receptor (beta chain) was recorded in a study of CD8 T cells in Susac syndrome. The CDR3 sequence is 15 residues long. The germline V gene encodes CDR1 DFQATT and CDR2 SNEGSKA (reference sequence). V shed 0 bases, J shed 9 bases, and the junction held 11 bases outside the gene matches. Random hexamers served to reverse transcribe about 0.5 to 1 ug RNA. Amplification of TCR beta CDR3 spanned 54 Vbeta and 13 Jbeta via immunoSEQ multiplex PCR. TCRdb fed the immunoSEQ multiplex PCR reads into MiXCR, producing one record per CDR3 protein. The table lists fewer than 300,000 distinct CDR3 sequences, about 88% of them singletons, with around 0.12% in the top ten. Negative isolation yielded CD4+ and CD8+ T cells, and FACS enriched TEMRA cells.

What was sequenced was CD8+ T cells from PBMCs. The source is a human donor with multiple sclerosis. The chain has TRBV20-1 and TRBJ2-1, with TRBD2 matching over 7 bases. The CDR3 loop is CSARDSAGFSGEQFF. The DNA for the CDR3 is TGCAGTGCTAGAGATTCAGCGGGATTCTCGGGTGAGCAGTTCTTC.